This is a list of T cell receptor beta chains from one sample in a study of blood T cell repertoires in COVID-19. Assay used: immunoSEQ multiplex PCR; TCRdb lists only in-frame clones, some missing. The sample has 55,000 to 75,000 clones, 65% to 90% seen once; the top ten hold about 16%. The sample taken for sequencing was peripheral blood. These receptor sequences come from a man older than 75 with active COVID-19. CDR3s include the opening cysteine and the closing phenylalanine or tryptophan. Each record gives: D gene, J gene, V gene, clone size, CDR3 protein, CDR3 DNA. D genes are given only for firm matches. Clone size is shown for a subset of rows, as once, few, many or a class of expanded clone.

TRBD2 TRBJ2-7 TRBV19 . CASSISGLAGGRNEQYF TGTGCCAGTAGTATATCCGGACTAGCGGGAGGGCGGAACGAGCAGTACTTC
. TRBJ1-1 TRBV28 . CASSAYRVNTEAFF TGTGCCAGCAGTGCCTACAGGGTGAACACTGAAGCTTTCTTT
. TRBJ2-3 TRBV30 . CAWSPGQGITDTQYF TGTGCCTGGAGTCCGGGGCAGGGGATCACAGATACGCAGTATTTT
TRBD1 TRBJ2-2 TRBV5-4 . CASSPDRAVGELFF TGTGCCAGCAGCCCGGACAGGGCGGTTGGGGAGCTGTTTTTT
. TRBJ2-1 TRBV7-3 . CASSLTPLQESEQFF TGTGCCAGCAGCTTAACCCCTTTACAGGAGAGTGAGCAGTTCTTC
TRBD1 TRBJ2-5 TRBV19 . CASTNSRDREGTQYF TGTGCCAGTACCAATAGCCGGGACAGGGAAGGGACCCAGTACTTC
. TRBJ2-2 TRBV7-2 once CASSLGPSNGELFF TGTGCCAGCAGCTTAGGGCCCTCCAACGGGGAGCTGTTTTTT
TRBD1 TRBJ1-6 TRBV7-2 . CASSSGTVSPLHF TGTGCCAGCAGCTCAGGGACAGTTTCACCCCTCCACTTT
TRBD1 TRBJ1-6 TRBV27 . CASSLKKGGHRGWDSPLHF TGTGCCAGCAGTTTGAAGAAAGGGGGCCACCGGGGATGGGATTCACCCCTCCACTTT
TRBD2 TRBJ2-1 TRBV29-1 . CSAAGLAVNEQFF TGCAGCGCGGCGGGTCTAGCGGTCAATGAGCAGTTCTTC
TRBD1 TRBJ2-7 TRBV12-5 . CASGLGTGTDDEQYF TGTGCTAGTGGTTTGGGGACAGGGACCGACGACGAGCAGTACTTC
. TRBJ1-2 TRBV21-1 . CASRSGYGYTF TGTGCCAGCAGGAGCGGCTATGGCTACACCTTC
. TRBJ1-5 TRBV5-6 . CASSSKGGGQPQHF TGTGCCAGCAGTTCCAAAGGGGGTGGCCAGCCCCAGCATTTT
TRBD1 TRBJ1-5 TRBV28 . CASSPARQGVSNQPQHF TGTGCCAGCAGTCCTGCCAGACAGGGTGTGAGCAATCAGCCCCAGCATTTT
TRBD2 TRBJ2-3 TRBV19 . CASSIVSSGGRQTQYF TGTGCCAGTAGTATAGTGTCTAGCGGGGGCCGCCAGACGCAGTATTTT
. TRBJ1-5 TRBV7-2 . CASSPQNSNQPQHF TGTGCCAGCAGCCCACAGAATAGCAATCAGCCCCAGCATTTT
TRBD1 TRBJ1-2 TRBV28 few CASSLGTHRGGYTF TGTGCCAGCAGTTTGGGGACCCACAGGGGCGGCTACACCTTC
TRBD2 TRBJ2-2 TRBV4-3 . CASSPGLAGGPDTGELFF TGCGCCAGCAGCCCTGGACTAGCGGGAGGGCCGGACACCGGGGAGCTGTTTTTT
TRBD2 TRBJ2-2 TRBV27 . CASRPGGGELFF TGTGCCAGCAGGCCGGGGGGCGGGGAGCTGTTTTTT
TRBD1 TRBJ2-2 TRBV4-3 . CASSPLQTGAGTGELFF TGCGCCAGCAGCCCCTTACAGACAGGGGCGGGGACCGGGGAGCTGTTTTTT
TRBD1 TRBJ2-2 TRBV18 . CASTPSQAGGTGELFF TGTGCCAGCACGCCCTCACAAGCAGGGGGCACCGGGGAGCTGTTTTTT
TRBD1 TRBJ2-1 TRBV7-9 . CASSYGQGINNEQFF TGTGCCAGCAGCTACGGACAGGGAATAAACAATGAGCAGTTCTTC
. TRBJ2-1 TRBV7-3 . CASSLRPSGESEQFF TGTGCCAGCAGCTTAAGGCCCTCCGGGGAGAGTGAGCAGTTCTTC
. TRBJ1-1 TRBV6-1 . CASSEPYTEAFF TGTGCCAGCAGTGAACCTTACACTGAAGCTTTCTTT
. TRBJ2-7 TRBV18 once CASSPQVRGAVYEQYF TGTGCCAGCTCACCACAGGTCAGGGGAGCAGTCTACGAGCAGTACTTC
TRBD1 TRBJ2-7 TRBV6-2/TRBV6-3 . CASSLHGTGSSYEQYF TGTGCCAGCAGTCTTCACGGGACAGGGTCCTCCTACGAGCAGTACTTC
. TRBJ2-2 TRBV24-1 . CATSDPQSGELFF TGTGCCACCAGTGACCCACAGTCCGGGGAGCTGTTTTTT
. TRBJ1-4 TRBV7-3 . CASSRAGGFDEKLFF TGTGCCAGCAGTCGCGCGGGAGGTTTTGATGAAAAACTGTTTTTT
TRBD1 TRBJ2-5 TRBV4-3 . CASSQDGGRRTGGLETQYF TGCGCCAGCAGCCAAGATGGAGGGAGAAGGACAGGGGGCTTAGAGACCCAGTACTTC